This T cell receptor (beta chain) originates from a study of shared clonotypes between healthy human individuals. Execution of the assay was at deep level. Clones were read by immunoSEQ multiplex PCR, and TCRdb kept only the in-frame ones, dropping some. The repertoire holds about 500,000 clones, with more than 70% as singletons. Germline assignment: CDR1 SGHRS and CDR2 YFSETQ. CDR3 length equals 15 residues. J lost 3 bases, V lost 0 bases, and 3 bases had no gene match. The chain couples TRBV5-1 to TRBJ2-7; 10 bases align to TRBD2. The sequence came from a woman aged 40 to 50 in good health. Some clones in this sample may be carry-over from other donors' samples. Source material: PBMCs. The CDR3 sequence: CASSLASGRIYEQYF. For the CDR3, the DNA is TGCGCCAGCAGCTTGGCTAGCGGGAGAATCTACGAGCAGTACTTC. The entire variable domain, with the rest obtained from reference TRBV5-1 and TRBJ2-7, is as follows: KAGVTQTPRYLIKTRGQQVTLSCSPISGHRSVSWYQQTPGQGLQFLFEYFSETQRNKGNFPGRFSGRQFSNSRSEMNVSTLELGDSALYLCASSLASGRIYEQYFGPGTRLTVT.